This is a list of T cell receptor beta chains from one sample in a study of T cell changes during pregnancy in multiple sclerosis. Using immunoSEQ multiplex PCR, the repertoire was profiled, and TCRdb retains in-frame clones only, with some absent. The repertoire holds 60,000 to 75,000 clones, more than 75% seen once, with roughly 1.4% in the top ten. The specimen comprised peripheral blood, sampled in the third trimester of pregnancy. These receptors were collected from a female donor with multiple sclerosis, enrolled in a pregnancy study. Each CDR3 is given with its conserved first and last residue. A D gene is named only where the DNA matches it firmly. Not every row has a clone size; where given, it reads once, few, many or a size class.

few	TRBV6-4	TRBJ2-3	TRBD1	CASSDSTGGADTQYF	TGTGCCAGCAGTGACTCGACAGGGGGCGCAGATACGCAGTATTTT
.	TRBV27	TRBJ1-2	.	CASSLLAGVDYGYTF	TGTGCCAGCAGTTTATTGGCAGGGGTGGACTATGGCTACACCTTC
.	TRBV2	TRBJ2-7	TRBD2	CASGGAGGRSYEQYF	TGTGCCAGCGGGGGAGCGGGGGGAAGGTCCTACGAGCAGTACTTC
.	TRBV18	TRBJ2-5	TRBD1	CASSPGDRGRAPYF	TGTGCCAGCTCACCAGGCGACAGGGGGCGAGCACCCTACTTC
.	TRBV7-8	TRBJ2-3	TRBD2	CASSLGLAASRSTDTQYF	TGTGCCAGCAGTTTGGGACTAGCGGCTTCCCGTAGCACAGATACGCAGTATTTT
.	TRBV6-1	TRBJ1-1	.	CASSEVPAALTEAFF	TGTGCCAGCAGTGAAGTCCCCGCTGCACTAACTGAAGCTTTCTTT
few	TRBV5-6	TRBJ1-3	.	CASSPGGAGNTIYF	TGTGCCAGCAGCCCCGGCGGGGCTGGAAACACCATATATTTT
.	TRBV11-1	TRBJ2-5	.	CASSLDYQETQYF	TGTGCCAGCAGCTTAGACTACCAAGAGACCCAGTACTTC
.	TRBV6-5	TRBJ1-1	.	CASSYSLAGVNTEAFF	TGTGCCAGCAGTTACTCGCTTGCAGGGGTGAACACTGAAGCTTTCTTT
once	TRBV7-3	TRBJ2-3	.	CASSPGQIADTQYF	TGTGCCAGCAGCCCAGGACAGATCGCAGATACGCAGTATTTT
.	TRBV5-1	TRBJ2-7	.	CASSLGLGYEQYF	TGCGCCAGCAGCCTAGGACTCGGTTACGAGCAGTACTTC
.	TRBV6-5	TRBJ2-2	.	CASSYPQDGELFF	TGTGCCAGCAGTTACCCCCAGGACGGGGAGCTGTTTTTT
medium-sized	TRBV7-2	TRBJ2-2	TRBD1	CASSFPGQRIPGELFF	TGTGCCAGCAGCTTCCCGGGACAGAGGATCCCTGGGGAGCTGTTTTTT
.	TRBV5-1	TRBJ1-5	TRBD1	CASSPTGGQGYGQPQHF	TGCGCCAGCAGCCCGACGGGGGGACAGGGCTACGGTCAGCCCCAGCATTTT
.	TRBV6-6	TRBJ1-6	TRBD1	CAIRRLGQSYNSPLHF	TGTGCCATCCGAAGATTGGGACAGAGCTATAATTCACCCCTCCACTTT
.	TRBV27	TRBJ1-1	.	CASSLLRGNTEAFF	TGTGCCAGCAGTTTACTCCGGGGGAACACTGAAGCTTTCTTT
.	TRBV28	TRBJ1-4	.	CASSLLTGPFNEKLFF	TGTGCCAGCAGTTTACTCACAGGGCCTTTTAATGAAAAACTGTTTTTT
.	TRBV15	TRBJ2-1	TRBD1	CATSRPLTGYYNEQFF	TGTGCCACCAGCAGACCTCTGACAGGGTACTACAATGAGCAGTTCTTC
.	TRBV29-1	TRBJ2-3	TRBD2	CSVRGAGVTDTQYF	TGCAGCGTGAGAGGGGCGGGGGTGACAGATACGCAGTATTTT